The 20 T cell receptor beta chains reported below all come from one sample, sequenced in a study of cytomegalovirus exposure and HLA in healthy donors. The PCR contained 60 Vbeta and 13 Jbeta primers. Some clones are missing from TCRdb's copy, which holds only in-frame ones; the method was immunoSEQ multiplex PCR. The sample lists 150,000 to 190,000 clones; roughly four fifths were seen once. The source material was PBMCs. The source is a man between 18 and 29 years old in good health and CMV-seronegative.

V usage is TRBV11-2 and J usage is TRBJ2-3, with D possibly matching TRBD2 (5 bases). Trimming cost V 4 bases and J 0 bases, with 23 bases left between them. The germline gives CDR1 SGHAT, CDR2 FQNNGV. The CDR3 runs 19 residues. The CDR3 sequence is CASSSYNDADSPSTDTQYF. Written as DNA, the CDR3 is TGTGCCAGCAGCTCATACAACGACGCGGACTCGCCTAGCACAGATACGCAGTATTTT. Filled out from reference TRBV11-2 and TRBJ2-3, the complete variable domain reads EAGVAQSPRYKIIEKRQSVAFWCNPISGHATLYWYQQILGQGPKLLIQFQNNGVVDDSQLPKDRFSAERLKGVDSTLKIQPAKLEDSAVYLCASSSYNDADSPSTDTQYFGPGTRLTVL.

This rearrangement joins TRBV19 to TRBJ2-2, with D unresolved. CDR3 length: 14 amino acids. Looked up from germline, CDR1 is LNHDA and CDR2 is SQIVND (reference sequence). V was shortened by 1 base and J by 4 bases, with 7 bases between the two germline ends. CDR3 sequence reads: CASSIGEATGELFF. The CDR3 nucleotides are TGTGCCAGTAGTATAGGCGAAGCCACCGGGGAGCTGTTTTTT.

The chain employs TRBV13 and TRBJ2-1; D is possibly TRBD2 (5 bases). Germline lookup yields CDR1 PRHDT and CDR2 FYEKMQ (reference sequence). The CDR3 has 16 residues. The V and J ends lost 5 bases and 1 base respectively, with 15 bases between them. CDR3 sequence: CASSAPAGPSYNEQFF. Here the CDR3 DNA reads TGTGCCAGCAGCGCCCCGGCGGGCCCTTCCTACAATGAGCAGTTCTTC.

Of note for this clone: One end of the junction is discordant with germline, which a read error may explain. The V gene is TRBV7-9, the J gene TRBJ2-1; perhaps TRBD2 as D (5 bases). The germline CDR1 and CDR2 sequences are SEHNR and FQNEAQ (reference sequence). The CDR3 totals 12 residues. CDR3 DNA: TGTTCCAGCAGCCTGGCGGGCAATGAGCAGTTCTTC. This gives the protein CSSSLAGNEQFF.

The chain carries TRBV4-1 and TRBJ2-7; TRBD2 matches 10 bases. Unmatched junction bases numbered 13, after V lost 5 bases and J lost 0 bases. The CDR3 length is 18 residues. The V gene's germline CDR1 is MGHRA and CDR2 YSYEKL. CDR3 loop: CASSETGTSVLSSYEQYF. CDR3 nucleotide sequence: TGCGCCAGCAGCGAGACCGGGACTAGCGTCTTAAGCTCCTACGAGCAGTACTTC.

CDR3 region: CAALVRENNEQFF. DNA for the CDR3: TGTGCCGCCCTGGTCAGGGAAAACAATGAGCAGTTCTTC. The V gene is TRBV25-1, the J gene TRBJ2-1; perhaps TRBD1 as D (5 bases). The V end lost 11 bases, the J end lost 5 bases, and 16 bases lay between the germline ends. CDR1 and CDR2 (germline): MGHDK, SYGVNS. This CDR3 is built from 13 residues. Based on the CDR3 plus reference TRBV25-1 and TRBJ2-1, the full variable domain is EADIYQTPRYLVIGTGKKITLECSQTMGHDKMYWYQQDPGMELHLIHYSYGVNSTEKGDLSSESTVSRIRTEHFPLTLESARPSHTSQYLCAALVRENNEQFFGPGTRLTVL.

The V gene is TRBV11-2, the J gene TRBJ1-1; D remains ambiguous. Germline CDR1 SGHAT, CDR2 FQNNGV. Trimming shortened V by 4 bases and J by 6 bases, and 15 bases separated the two germline ends. The CDR3 spans 14 residues. For the CDR3, the DNA is TGTGCCAGCAGCTCCAGACGGGGTATCCCTGAAGCTTTCTTT. Encoded protein: CASSSRRGIPEAFF.

This clone was detected once. This chain connects TRBV7-2 to TRBJ2-2, with D unresolved. Germline-derived CDR1 and CDR2 are SGHTA and FQGNSA. The CDR3 is made up of 15 amino acids. V lost 1 base, J lost 6 bases, and 12 bases lay in between. The CDR3 nucleotides read TGTGCCAGCAGCTTAGAGGCTAGTCGGTCCGGGGAGCTGTTTTTT. The encoded protein is CASSLEASRSGELFF.

About this clone itself: Sequence at one end of the junction differs from germline and may be a read error. J is TRBJ2-7 and V is TRBV7-9; D gene ambiguous. The germline V gene has CDR1 SEHNR and CDR2 FQNEAQ (reference sequence). The CDR3 sequence is 12 residues long. The CDR3 DNA reads as TGTTCCAGCAGCTCGCCTCCCAGCGAGCAGTACTTC. It yields the protein CSSSSPPSEQYF. The whole variable domain, filled in from reference TRBV7-9 and TRBJ2-7, reads DTGVSQNPRHKITKRGQNVTFRCDPISEHNRLYWYRQTLGQGPEFLTYFQNEAQLEKSRLLSDRFSAERPKGSFSTLEIQRTEQGDSAMYLCSSSSPPSEQYFGPGTRLTVT.

This clone appeared a single time. This rearrangement joins TRBV14 to TRBJ2-3, with D perhaps TRBD2 (6 bases). V was shortened by 4 bases and J by 4 bases, with 21 bases between the two germline ends. This CDR3 spans 17 amino acids. Germline CDR1 and CDR2: SGHDN and FVKESK. CDR3 amino acids: CASSPVRGEAGADTQYF. As DNA, the CDR3 is TGTGCCAGCAGCCCGGTACGCGGGGAAGCCGGCGCAGATACGCAGTATTTT.

The V gene is TRBV14, the J gene TRBJ2-1; 9 bases are a match to TRBD1. Germline V lookup: CDR1 SGHDN, CDR2 FVKESK. V was pared by 3 bases and J by 5 bases, with 11 bases of the junction left unmatched. The CDR3 has 17 amino acids. The DNA of the CDR3 is TGTGCCAGCAGCCATCCTATACACAGGGGGCCCAACAATGAGCAGTTCTTC. Protein product: CASSHPIHRGPNNEQFF.

This clone was seen a single time. V is TRBV15 and J is TRBJ2-1; 7 bases match TRBD2. The CDR3 sequence is 15 residues long. With 7 bases clipped from V and 3 bases from J, the junction kept 9 bases outside the gene matches. Germline assignment: CDR1 LNHNV and CDR2 YYDKDF (reference sequence). The CDR3 here is CATNPLAGLYNEQFF. The CDR3 DNA sequence: TGTGCCACCAACCCTTTAGCGGGTCTCTACAATGAGCAGTTCTTC. Complete variable domain (other parts from reference TRBV15 and TRBJ2-1): DAMVIQNPRYQVTQFGKPVTLSCSQTLNHNVMYWYQQKSSQAPKLLFHYYDKDFNNEADTPDNFQSRRPNTSFCFLDIRSPGLGDTAMYLCATNPLAGLYNEQFFGPGTRLTVL.

The chain recombines TRBV6-1 with TRBJ1-4, with D perhaps matching TRBD1 (5 bases). The V gene lost 5 bases and the J gene lost 5 bases, with 15 bases spanning the gap. This CDR3 spans 15 amino acids. Germline values: CDR1 MNHNS, CDR2 SASEGT. The CDR3 DNA reads as TGTGCCAGCAGTTCCCTGGACGGGGGAAATGAAAAACTGTTTTTT. Its protein product is CASSSLDGGNEKLFF.

The chain couples TRBV9 to TRBJ2-1; D remains ambiguous. CDR1 is SGDLS, CDR2 YYNGEE, per germline. The V and J ends lost 3 bases and 0 bases respectively, with 7 bases between them. The CDR3 contains 14 residues. CDR3 sequence: CASSDPYSYNEQFF. Written as DNA, the CDR3 is TGTGCCAGCAGCGACCCCTACTCCTACAATGAGCAGTTCTTC.

The rearrangement uses TRBV13 and TRBJ2-3, with 9 bases matching TRBD2. CDR3 size: 19 residues. Per germline, CDR1 PRHDT and CDR2 FYEKMQ (reference sequence). J was trimmed by 0 bases and V by 5 bases; bases with no gene match: 15. The CDR3 DNA reads as TGTGCCAGCAGCCTAAGAGGGCTAGCGGGGCGATCTAGCACAGATACGCAGTATTTT. Translation gives CASSLRGLAGRSSTDTQYF.

The V gene is TRBV30, the J gene TRBJ1-5; D is possibly TRBD1 (5 bases). Trimming stripped 0 bases from V and 4 bases from J, with 10 bases between. CDR1 and CDR2 from the germline V gene are GTSNPN and SVGIG (reference sequence). CDR3 size: 14 residues. CDR3 region: CAWSVPGLNQPQHF. The DNA for the CDR3 is TGTGCCTGGAGTGTACCAGGGTTGAATCAGCCCCAGCATTTT.

This chain uses TRBV7-2 with TRBJ1-6; the match to TRBD1 covers 7 bases. The CDR3 is made up of 15 amino acids. In germline, CDR1 is SGHTA, CDR2 FQGNSA. V shed 0 bases and J 4 bases; nucleotides not matched to a gene: 0. The CDR3 here is CASSLAGQYNSPLHF. CDR3 in DNA: TGTGCCAGCAGCTTAGCGGGACAGTATAATTCACCCCTCCACTTT.

This clone has more than one count but fewer than ten. This chain joins TRBV10-1 and TRBJ1-1; D not certain. The CDR3 sequence is 13 residues long. The germline CDR1 and CDR2 sequences are WNHNN and SYGVQD (reference sequence). Trimming removed 2 bases from V and 7 bases from J, with 11 bases in between. Here the CDR3 DNA reads TGCGCCAGCAGTGAGAGCGGAGAGCTTGAAGCTTTCTTT. It specifies CASSESGELEAFF.

CDR3: CASSLGQFEETQYF. The CDR3 bases are TGTGCCAGCAGCTTAGGACAATTCGAAGAGACCCAGTACTTC. The chain employs TRBV7-8 and TRBJ2-5, with D unclear. The CDR3 totals 14 residues. V dropped 1 base and J dropped 3 bases, with 9 bases sitting between them. Germline V lookup: CDR1 SGHVS, CDR2 FQNEAQ.

There are a few counts of this clone. In DNA form, the CDR3 reads TGTGCCAGCAGTGACTCGGCAGGGGCACACACCGGGGAGCTGTTTTTT. Its translation is CASSDSAGAHTGELFF. The chain joins TRBV6-4 to TRBJ2-2; D perhaps matches TRBD1 (6 bases). Germline V CDR1 and CDR2: MRHNA, SNTAGT. Trimming cost V 0 bases and J 3 bases, with 11 bases left between them. The CDR3 has 16 amino acids.